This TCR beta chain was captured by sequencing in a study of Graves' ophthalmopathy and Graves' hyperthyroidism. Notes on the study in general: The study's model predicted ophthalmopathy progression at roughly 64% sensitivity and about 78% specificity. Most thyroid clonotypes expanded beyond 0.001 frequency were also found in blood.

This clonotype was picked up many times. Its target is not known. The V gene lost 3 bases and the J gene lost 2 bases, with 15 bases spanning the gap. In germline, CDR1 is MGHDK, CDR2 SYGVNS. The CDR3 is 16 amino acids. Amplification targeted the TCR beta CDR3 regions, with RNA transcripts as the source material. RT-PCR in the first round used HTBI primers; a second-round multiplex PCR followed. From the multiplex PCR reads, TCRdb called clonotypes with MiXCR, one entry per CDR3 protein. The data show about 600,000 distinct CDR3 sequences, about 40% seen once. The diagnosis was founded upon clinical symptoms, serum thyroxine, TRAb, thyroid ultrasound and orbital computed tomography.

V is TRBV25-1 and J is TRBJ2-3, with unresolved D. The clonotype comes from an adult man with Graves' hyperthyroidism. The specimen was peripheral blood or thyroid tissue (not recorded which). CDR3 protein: CASSDAQTLPTDTQYF. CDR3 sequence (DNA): TGTGCCAGCAGTGACGCACAGACACTTCCCACAGATACGCAGTATTTT.